The 20 T cell receptor beta chains below all came from one sample that was sequenced in a study of siplizumab effects on memory and regulatory T cells. Assay used: immunoSEQ multiplex PCR; TCRdb lists only in-frame clones, some missing. The profile shows about 100,000 clones, 85% to 95% of them singletons. Sequencing was performed on non-Treg CD4+ T cells sorted from blood. The receptors come from a human donor in good health.

The chain joins TRBV2 to TRBJ2-3; TRBD2 might be the D (5 bases). Trimming took off 6 bases at V and 2 bases at J, with 18 bases between the two ends. CDR3 length: 16 residues. CDR1 and CDR2 (germline): SNHLY, FYNNEI. This CDR3 reads CASRPPVGVNTDTQYF. The CDR3 DNA reads as TGTGCCAGCAGACCACCTGTGGGAGTAAACACAGATACGCAGTATTTT. Full variable domain (missing parts from reference TRBV2 and TRBJ2-3): EPEVTQTPSHQVTQMGQEVILRCVPISNHLYFYWYRQILGQKVEFLVSFYNNEISEKSEIFDDQFSVERPDGSNFTLKIRSTKLEDSAMYFCASRPPVGVNTDTQYFGPGTRLTVL.

The sample holds a few counts of this clone. This sequence joins TRBV7-9 and TRBJ2-2, with a weak D call TRBD2 (5 bases). The germline V gene encodes CDR1 SEHNR and CDR2 FQNEAQ (reference sequence). This CDR3 contains 14 residues. The V gene lost 8 bases and the J gene lost 6 bases, with 16 bases spanning the gap. DNA for the CDR3: TGTGCCAGCCTCGCGAACATCGGGGCCGGGGAGCTGTTTTTT. Its protein is CASLANIGAGELFF.

This sequence joins TRBV10-3 and TRBJ2-3, with D hard to call. This CDR3 comprises 14 residues. CDR1 ENHRY and CDR2 SYGVKD come from the germline V gene. Trimming left V 0 bases short and J 5 bases short, with 9 bases between. The CDR3 nucleotides are TGTGCCATCAGTGAGTCAAGGGCGAGAGATACGCAGTATTTT. This codes for CAISESRARDTQYF.

The chain carries TRBV10-3 and TRBJ2-3; TRBD2 agrees at 7 bases. The CDR3 runs to 18 residues. The V gene end was trimmed by 7 bases and the J gene end by 0 bases; junction bases not matched to a gene: 16. In germline, CDR1 is ENHRY, CDR2 SYGVKD. DNA for the CDR3: TGTGCCATCAAACCGCTAGCGGATCGATCTTTTAGCACAGATACGCAGTATTTT. This codes for CAIKPLADRSFSTDTQYF.

The chain uses TRBV7-9 and TRBJ2-1; 8 bases are a match to TRBD2. V lost 5 bases to trimming and J lost 4 bases; unmatched junction nucleotides: 10. CDR1 SEHNR and CDR2 FQNEAQ come from the germline V gene (reference sequence). This CDR3 has 16 amino acids. Here the CDR3 reads CASSQSKREWYNEQFF. CDR3 DNA: TGTGCCAGCAGCCAATCAAAGCGGGAGTGGTACAATGAGCAGTTCTTC.

The V gene is TRBV5-6, the J gene TRBJ2-5; TRBD2 aligns across 11 bases. Germline CDR1 reads SGHDT; CDR2 reads YYEEEE. V lost 0 bases, J lost 5 bases, and 6 bases stayed unmatched. CDR3 size: 16 residues. The CDR3 protein is CASSLVLAGGGETQYF. As DNA, the CDR3 is TGTGCCAGCAGCTTGGTTCTAGCGGGAGGTGGGGAGACCCAGTACTTC.

The J gene is TRBJ2-3, the V gene TRBV4-2; 9 bases agree with TRBD2. This CDR3 is 16 amino acids long. V lost 3 bases and J lost 4; bases outside the gene matches: 8. Germline values: CDR1 LGHNA, CDR2 YNFKEQ. The CDR3 loop reads CASSQTLLAGSDTQYF. The CDR3 nucleotides are TGTGCCAGCAGCCAGACTCTTCTAGCGGGATCAGATACGCAGTATTTT.

The V gene is TRBV5-1, the J gene TRBJ2-7; 7 bases map to TRBD1. CDR1 is SGHRS and CDR2 is YFSETQ in the germline V gene. V shed 5 bases, J shed 1 base, and the junction held 6 bases outside the gene matches. There are 14 residues in the CDR3. The CDR3 nucleotides read TGCGCCAGCAGTCCCGGGGACAGATCCTACGAGCAGTACTTC. This gives the protein CASSPGDRSYEQYF.

This chain connects TRBV27 to TRBJ1-1; unclear D gene. Germline V gives CDR1 MNHEY, CDR2 SMNVEV (reference sequence). This CDR3 is built from 13 residues. The V end was cut by 6 bases, the J end by 1 base, with 9 bases between. The CDR3: CASRWAGNTEAFF. The CDR3, as DNA: TGTGCCAGCAGATGGGCTGGGAACACTGAAGCTTTCTTT.

This chain connects TRBV6-5 to TRBJ2-5; a possible D gene is TRBD1 (5 bases). The V and J ends lost 5 bases and 1 base respectively, with 11 bases between them. The CDR3 has 14 residues. CDR1 is MNHEY, CDR2 SVGAGI, per germline. CDR3 coding DNA: TGTGCCAGCAGTCCAGACAGAATCCAAGAGACCCAGTACTTC. This sequence encodes CASSPDRIQETQYF.

This rearrangement joins TRBV5-1 to TRBJ2-5; 7 bases line up with TRBD1. CDR3 length: 14 residues. Germline values: CDR1 SGHRS, CDR2 YFSETQ. J lost 3 bases, V lost 4 bases, and 6 bases had no gene match. DNA of the CDR3: TGCGCCAGCAGCGTCCGACAGGGAAAAGAGACCCAGTACTTC. It translates to CASSVRQGKETQYF.

The V gene is TRBV11-2, the J gene TRBJ2-7, with 9 bases matching TRBD2. V gave up 6 bases and J gave up 1 base; unmatched junction bases: 7. The CDR3 runs 15 residues. CDR1 is SGHAT, CDR2 FQNNGV, per germline. The CDR3 DNA is TGTGCCAGCAGAGCTACTAGCGGGCGTTCCTACGAGCAGTACTTC. Its protein is CASRATSGRSYEQYF.

This sequence joins TRBV27 and TRBJ2-1; no clear D. The CDR3 runs 11 residues. CDR1 MNHEY and CDR2 SMNVEV come from the germline V gene (reference sequence). The V and J ends lost 3 bases and 11 bases respectively, with 8 bases between them. The DNA for the CDR3 is TGTGCCAGCAGTTTCCTTGTAAAGCAGTTCTTC. Amino acid sequence: CASSFLVKQFF.

The rearrangement links TRBV5-1 to TRBJ1-2; D gene unclear. This CDR3 comprises 17 residues. Deletions cut 2 bases from V and 0 bases from J, with 17 bases between. Per the germline V gene, CDR1 is SGHRS and CDR2 is YFSETQ. CDR3 loop: CASSFRDNYLTNYGYTF. The CDR3 nucleotides read TGCGCCAGCAGCTTTCGAGACAATTATTTAACTAACTATGGCTACACCTTC. The variable domain in full, completed from reference TRBV5-1 and TRBJ1-2, reads KAGVTQTPRYLIKTRGQQVTLSCSPISGHRSVSWYQQTPGQGLQFLFEYFSETQRNKGNFPGRFSGRQFSNSRSEMNVSTLELGDSALYLCASSFRDNYLTNYGYTFGSGTRLTVV.

In its sample, this clone was seen once. V is TRBV18 and J is TRBJ2-1; possible D gene TRBD2, 6 bases. The CDR3 spans 16 residues. Germline lookup yields CDR1 KGHSH and CDR2 LQKENI. V lost 0 bases and J 8 bases, leaving 17 bases between the germline ends. The CDR3 DNA reads as TGTGCCAGCTCACCACCAAAGCGGGTAGAGGTCGATGAGCAGTTCTTC. Protein sequence: CASSPPKRVEVDEQFF.

CDR3 sequence reads: CASSLGVGGGNTDTQYF. CDR3 DNA: TGCGCCAGCAGCCTGGGGGTGGGTGGCGGGAACACAGATACGCAGTATTTT. The chain links TRBV5-1 to TRBJ2-3, with D possibly TRBD2 on 6 matching bases. Germline V gives CDR1 SGHRS, CDR2 YFSETQ. The CDR3 is 17 residues long. Trimming pared 4 bases from V and 2 bases from J, leaving 20 bases between.

The chain has TRBV12-5 and TRBJ2-3; no definite D call. CDR1 and CDR2 (germline): LGHNT, FRNRAP. Trimming took 1 base from V and 5 from J, leaving 10 bases between them. The CDR3 has 14 residues. CDR3 sequence (DNA): TGTGCTAGTGGTTTGGGTGGATGGAGAGATACGCAGTATTTT. Translated: CASGLGGWRDTQYF.

J is TRBJ2-7 and V is TRBV12-5, with TRBD1 identical over 9 bases. The CDR3 is 17 amino acids. The germline gives CDR1 LGHNT, CDR2 FRNRAP. With V trimmed by 4 bases and J by 3 bases, 13 bases remained unmatched. Here the CDR3 DNA reads TGTGCTAGTGGTTCCCAGATAGGACAGGGGACGGTCTACGAGCAGTACTTC. The encoded protein is CASGSQIGQGTVYEQYF.

This chain connects TRBV19 to TRBJ2-5; the D gene is possibly TRBD2 (5 bases). Trimming shortened V by 5 bases and J by 4 bases, and 17 bases separated the two germline ends. The germline gives CDR1 LNHDA, CDR2 SQIVND (reference sequence). CDR3 length: 15 residues. The CDR3 DNA is TGTGCCAGTAGTGTTGGCGGGCAAGACGTAGAGACCCAGTACTTC. This codes for CASSVGGQDVETQYF. Using reference TRBV19 and TRBJ2-5 for the parts outside the CDR3, the full variable domain is DGGITQSPKYLFRKEGQNVTLSCEQNLNHDAMYWYRQDPGQGLRLIYYSQIVNDFQKGDIAEGYSVSREKKESFPLTVTSAQKNPTAFYLCASSVGGQDVETQYFGPGTRLLVL.

The V call is TRBV19, the J call TRBJ2-2; D is perhaps TRBD1 or TRBD2 (7 bases each). Trimming took off 9 bases at V and 2 bases at J, with 19 bases between the two ends. CDR1 and CDR2 (germline): LNHDA, SQIVND (reference sequence). The CDR3 sequence is 16 residues long. CDR3 coding DNA: TGTGCCAGCAGGGGGGGCCGGACACTTAACACCGGGGAGCTGTTTTTT. Its protein product is CASRGGRTLNTGELFF. Using reference TRBV19 and TRBJ2-2 for the parts outside the CDR3, the full variable domain is DGGITQSPKYLFRKEGQNVTLSCEQNLNHDAMYWYRQDPGQGLRLIYYSQIVNDFQKGDIAEGYSVSREKKESFPLTVTSAQKNPTAFYLCASRGGRTLNTGELFFGEGSRLTVL.